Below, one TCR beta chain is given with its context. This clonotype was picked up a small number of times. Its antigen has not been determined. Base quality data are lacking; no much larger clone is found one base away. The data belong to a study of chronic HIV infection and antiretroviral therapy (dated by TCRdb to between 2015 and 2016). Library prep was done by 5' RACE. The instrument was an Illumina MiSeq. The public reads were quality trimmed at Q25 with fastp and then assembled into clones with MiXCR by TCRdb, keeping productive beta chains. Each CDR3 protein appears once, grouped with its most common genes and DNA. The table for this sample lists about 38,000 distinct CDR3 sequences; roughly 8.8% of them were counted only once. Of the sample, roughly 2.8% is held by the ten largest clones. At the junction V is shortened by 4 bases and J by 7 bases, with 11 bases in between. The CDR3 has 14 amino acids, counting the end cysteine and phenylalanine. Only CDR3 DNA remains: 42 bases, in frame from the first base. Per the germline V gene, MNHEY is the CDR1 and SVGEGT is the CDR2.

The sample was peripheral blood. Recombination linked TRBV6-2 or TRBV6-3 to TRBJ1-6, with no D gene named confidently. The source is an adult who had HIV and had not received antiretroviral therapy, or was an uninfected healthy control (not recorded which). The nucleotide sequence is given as TGTGCCAGCAGTTCGAGAGTCCAGAATTCACCCCTCCACTTT. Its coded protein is CASSSRVQNSPLHF.